Each of the 23 T cell receptor beta chains below was sequenced from the same sample in a study of blood T cell repertoires in COVID-19. Clones were sequenced by immunoSEQ multiplex PCR, and TCRdb holds only the in-frame ones, with some missing. The sample holds some 100,000 clones, roughly four fifths seen once. What was sequenced was peripheral blood. Every receptor here comes from a man aged 50 to 59 with active or convalescent COVID-19.

V usage is TRBV19 and J usage is TRBJ1-3; tentative D call: TRBD1 (5 bases). Germline V gene lookup returns CDR1 LNHDA and CDR2 SQIVND (reference sequence). This CDR3 is built from 14 residues. Trimming left V 7 bases short and J 3 bases short, with 13 bases between. The CDR3 DNA is TGTGCCAGTACCGACAGCCACCATGGAAACACCATATATTTT. This encodes CASTDSHHGNTIYF. Full variable domain (outside the CDR3, taken from reference TRBV19 and TRBJ1-3): DGGITQSPKYLFRKEGQNVTLSCEQNLNHDAMYWYRQDPGQGLRLIYYSQIVNDFQKGDIAEGYSVSREKKESFPLTVTSAQKNPTAFYLCASTDSHHGNTIYFGEGSWLTVV.

This clone was detected only a few times. The chain recombines TRBV19 with TRBJ2-3; TRBD1 aligns across 12 bases. Germline loops: CDR1 LNHDA, CDR2 SQIVND (reference sequence). V lost 4 bases, J lost 4 bases, and 6 bases stayed unmatched. The CDR3 loop spans 16 amino acids. The CDR3 sequence: CASSKPGQGASDTQYF. CDR3 nucleotide sequence: TGTGCCAGTAGTAAACCGGGACAGGGGGCTTCAGATACGCAGTATTTT.

This clone was counted between two and nine times. The V and J genes are TRBV10-1 and TRBJ1-5; D is possibly TRBD1 (5 bases). This CDR3 is built from 17 residues. V dropped 7 bases and J dropped 6 bases, with 25 bases sitting between them. The germline V gene encodes CDR1 WNHNN and CDR2 SYGVQD (reference sequence). Here the CDR3 reads CASKSQPWGAGVQPQHF. In nucleotides, the CDR3 is TGCGCCAGCAAGAGCCAACCCTGGGGCGCCGGTGTTCAGCCCCAGCATTTT.

This chain links TRBV10-3 with TRBJ1-6, with 7 nucleotides matching TRBD1. The CDR3 extends over 16 amino acids. Germline V gene sequence: CDR1 ENHRY, CDR2 SYGVKD. J lost 9 bases, V lost 0 bases, and 8 bases had no gene match. CDR3 region: CAISESTGLTLSPLHF. DNA of the CDR3: TGTGCCATCAGTGAGTCGACAGGGCTTACACTTTCACCCCTCCACTTT.

The rearrangement uses TRBV10-2 and TRBJ2-7; D is possibly TRBD2 (6 bases). CDR3 length: 14 residues. CDR1 WSHSY and CDR2 SAAADI come from the germline V gene. Trimming stripped 4 bases from V and 0 bases from J, with 10 bases between. CDR3 DNA: TGCGCCAGCAGTGTGGGGAGGAGCTCCTACGAGCAGTACGTC. It specifies CASSVGRSSYEQYV.

This clone was seen just once. The chain carries TRBV12-3 or TRBV12-4 and TRBJ2-1, with 7 bases matching TRBD1. J gave up 8 bases and V 3 bases, and 4 bases lay outside the gene matches. The CDR3 sequence is 13 residues long. CDR3 bases: TGTGCCAGCAGTTTCAACAGGGGCGATGAGCAGTTCTTC. The encoded protein is CASSFNRGDEQFF.

The J gene is TRBJ1-6, the V gene TRBV2; D is undetermined. The ends were cut back, 2 bases at V and 9 bases at J, with 11 bases in the middle. CDR1 is SNHLY, CDR2 FYNNEI, per germline. This CDR3 has 14 residues. For the CDR3, the DNA is TGTGCCAGCAGTGAAAGAGGGCTTGTTTCACCCCTCCACTTT. Residues: CASSERGLVSPLHF.

This chain connects TRBV6-5 to TRBJ1-5; D is perhaps TRBD1 (6 bases). CDR3 length: 13 residues. The ends were cut back, 6 bases at V and 7 bases at J, with 13 bases in the middle. The V gene's germline CDR1 is MNHEY and CDR2 SVGAGI. The CDR3 DNA is TGTGCCAGCAGAATGGACAGTGCCCAGCCCCAGCATTTT. Its translation: CASRMDSAQPQHF.

Points on this clone: The same CDR3 is also encoded by other DNA sequences in this sample. The chain combines TRBV28 with TRBJ1-5; the D is unclear. Germline CDR1 and CDR2: MDHEN and SYDVKM. This CDR3 spans 14 amino acids. Trimming removed 2 bases from V and 2 bases from J, with 7 bases in between. The CDR3 nucleotides are TGTGCCAGCAGTTTACCGGGAGGCAATCAGCCCCAGCATTTT. This sequence encodes CASSLPGGNQPQHF. The entire variable domain, with the rest obtained from reference TRBV28 and TRBJ1-5, is as follows: DVKVTQSSRYLVKRTGEKVFLECVQDMDHENMFWYRQDPGLGLRLIYFSYDVKMKEKGDIPEGYSVSREKKERFSLILESASTNQTSMYLCASSLPGGNQPQHFGDGTRLSIL.

In this sample, this clone turned up once. The gene calls are TRBV4-3 and TRBJ1-5; D may be TRBD1 (5 bases). CDR1 and CDR2 from the germline V gene are LGHNA and YSLEER. This CDR3 spans 15 amino acids. The V gene lost 0 bases and the J gene lost 7 bases, with 13 bases spanning the gap. This CDR3 is CASSQETGGWQPQHF. CDR3 in DNA: TGCGCCAGCAGCCAAGAGACGGGGGGATGGCAGCCCCAGCATTTT.

V is TRBV4-1 and J is TRBJ2-7, with D possibly matching TRBD1 (6 bases). Germline V gene data show CDR1 as MGHRA and CDR2 as YSYEKL. The V and J ends lost 8 bases and 0 bases respectively, with 17 bases between them. This CDR3 has 15 residues. CDR3 sequence reads: CASRDQDSSSYEQYF. For the CDR3, the DNA is TGCGCCAGCCGTGACCAGGACAGTAGCTCCTACGAGCAGTACTTC.

The V gene is TRBV28, the J gene TRBJ1-4, with a possible D match to TRBD1 (6 bases). CDR3 length equals 16 residues. Germline CDR1 and CDR2: MDHEN and SYDVKM. V was pared by 5 bases and J by 2 bases, with 15 bases between. The CDR3 sequence: CASSPGGAGTNEKLFF. In DNA, the CDR3 is TGTGCCAGCAGTCCCGGGGGGGCGGGCACTAATGAAAAACTGTTTTTT.

The CDR3 DNA reads as TGTGCCAGCAGCCTGGTAGCGGGGGGCGGAAACATTCAGTACTTC. Translation gives CASSLVAGGGNIQYF. The chain combines TRBV7-2 with TRBJ2-4, with 10 bases matching TRBD2. Losses at the gene ends were 5 bases for V and 6 bases for J; bases not matched to a gene: 7. CDR1 is SGHTA and CDR2 is FQGNSA in the germline V gene. The CDR3 contains 15 residues.

This sequence joins TRBV18 and TRBJ2-1, with a weak D call TRBD2 (5 bases). The CDR3 length is 13 residues. Looked up from germline, CDR1 is KGHSH and CDR2 is LQKENI. V was trimmed by 0 bases and J by 9 bases, leaving 9 bases between them. The DNA of the CDR3 is TGTGCCAGCTCACCACCCTCAGGACTTGAGCAGTTCTTC. It codes for CASSPPSGLEQFF.

The chain has TRBV3-1 (or the pseudogene TRBV3-2) and TRBJ1-6; D call uncertain. Trimming took off 1 base at V and 1 base at J, with 2 bases between the two ends. Germline V gene data show CDR1 as LGHDT and CDR2 as YNNKEL (reference sequence). The CDR3 is 14 amino acids. The CDR3 is CASSQVSYNSPLHF. The CDR3 DNA reads TGTGCCAGCAGCCAAGTATCCTATAATTCACCCCTCCACTTT.

This clone was seen once. The chain links TRBV9 to TRBJ2-1; 8 bases are a match to TRBD1. The germline CDR1 and CDR2 sequences are SGDLS and YYNGEE. CDR3 length: 14 amino acids. The junction had 5 bases not matched to a gene; V was cut back by 0 bases and J by 9 bases. CDR3 sequence: CASSVDQGAGEQFF. The CDR3 DNA reads TGTGCCAGCAGCGTAGACCAGGGGGCGGGTGAGCAGTTCTTC.

CDR3 in amino acids: CASSPLLAGGYNEQFF. CDR3 nucleotide sequence: TGTGCCAGCAGCCCCCTTCTAGCGGGGGGGTACAATGAGCAGTTCTTC. V usage is TRBV7-8 and J usage is TRBJ2-1, with 12 bases lining up with TRBD2. Germline-derived CDR1 and CDR2 are SGHVS and FQNEAQ. This CDR3 is 16 amino acids long. V gave up 5 bases and J gave up 4 bases; unmatched junction bases: 6.

This chain joins TRBV7-2 and TRBJ1-5; D uncertain. V lost 5 bases and J lost 6, with 14 bases in between. The CDR3 is 14 residues long. The V gene's germline CDR1 is SGHTA and CDR2 FQGNSA. CDR3 in amino acids: CASSPGRGSQPQHF. Here the CDR3 DNA reads TGTGCCAGCAGCCCAGGTCGGGGATCTCAGCCCCAGCATTTT.

The rearrangement joins TRBV29-1 to TRBJ2-1, with D possibly matching TRBD1 (6 bases). Per the germline V gene, CDR1 is SQVTM and CDR2 is ANQGSEA. Trimming took off 7 bases at V and 12 bases at J, with 13 bases between the two ends. This CDR3 is 10 amino acids long. The CDR3 region is CSDLRTVQFF. DNA of the CDR3: TGCAGCGACTTGCGGACAGTGCAGTTCTTC.

The chain employs TRBV19 and TRBJ2-5, with a tentative D call TRBD2 (7 bases). CDR1 is LNHDA, CDR2 SQIVND, per germline (reference sequence). V was trimmed by 9 bases and J by 5 bases, leaving 19 bases between them. The CDR3 runs to 14 residues. CDR3 nucleotide sequence: TGTGCCAGCTCCCTCGGGGGGACAAGGGAGACCCAGTACTTC. Its translation: CASSLGGTRETQYF.

The count of this clone is one. The J gene is TRBJ1-2, the V gene TRBV19; 7 bases are shared with TRBD1. V shed 6 bases, J shed 2 bases, and the junction held 3 bases outside the gene matches. In germline, CDR1 is LNHDA, CDR2 SQIVND (reference sequence). This CDR3 spans 13 amino acids. The CDR3: CASRRTGNYGYTF. The CDR3, as DNA: TGTGCCAGTAGGCGGACAGGAAACTATGGCTACACCTTC.

V usage is TRBV30 and J usage is TRBJ1-4; D call uncertain. The germline V and J ends were trimmed by 4 bases and 8 bases, with 11 bases remaining between them. The germline V gene encodes CDR1 GTSNPN and CDR2 SVGIG (reference sequence). The CDR3 runs to 12 residues. CDR3: CAWKRDLEKLFF. DNA of the CDR3: TGTGCCTGGAAGAGGGATTTGGAAAAACTGTTTTTT.

This chain uses TRBV18 with TRBJ1-1; D uncertain. The CDR3 totals 15 residues. Deletions cut 0 bases from V and 1 base from J, with 9 bases between. CDR1 is KGHSH, CDR2 LQKENI, per germline. This CDR3 is CASSPPMGTNTEAFF. The CDR3 nucleotides read TGTGCCAGCTCACCACCAATGGGCACGAACACTGAAGCTTTCTTT.